Listed below are T cell receptor beta chains from one sample, sequenced in a study of shared clonotypes between healthy human individuals. The protocol was immunoSEQ multiplex PCR, while the TCRdb copy is restricted to in-frame clones and leaves out a portion. The data contain around 550,000 clones, 85% to 95% of them seen just once; the ten biggest clones take up over 0.1%. Sequencing input: naive CD8+ T cells sorted from blood. These receptors were obtained from a woman aged 25 to 39 in good health. The CDR3 runs from the conserved cysteine through the conserved F or W. A D gene is named only where the DNA matches it firmly. Size values are once, few and many counts, or a class for expanded clones, and some rows have none.

>TRBD1|TRBV5-4|TRBJ1-3|.
TGTGCCAGCAGCCAGGACAGGGCTGGAAACACCATATATTTT
CASSQDRAGNTIYF
>TRBD2|TRBV15|TRBJ2-7|.
TGTGCCACCAGCCCAAGGGAGGGCCGGTTATACGAGCAGTACTTC
CATSPREGRLYEQYF
>.|TRBV7-9|TRBJ2-1|few
TGTGCCAGCAGCTTAGATACGGCCTACAATGAGCAGTTCTTC
CASSLDTAYNEQFF
>TRBD1|TRBV5-1|TRBJ2-1|.
TGCGCCAGCAGACCGGTGACAGGACAGGGCTATGAGCAGTTCTTC
CASRPVTGQGYEQFF
>.|TRBV4-1|TRBJ2-5|.
TGCGCCAGCAGCCAAGATCAAGGACTGTCAGAGACCCAGTACTTC
CASSQDQGLSETQYF
>.|TRBV7-3|TRBJ2-7|once
TGTGCCAGCAGCCGAATCCAGTACTTC
CASSRIQYF
>.|TRBV6-6|TRBJ2-7|.
TGTGCCAGCAGTCACGCAGCAGCGGCCCACGAGCAGTACTTC
CASSHAAAAHEQYF
>.|TRBV10-3|TRBJ2-1|.
TGTGCCATCAGTGAGCCCTTCCCCTACAATGAGCAGTTCTTC
CAISEPFPYNEQFF
>.|TRBV9|TRBJ2-7|.
TGTGCCAGCAGCGGGGGCGGAGAGAGCTCCTACGAGCAGTACTTC
CASSGGGESSYEQYF
>TRBD1|TRBV5-6|TRBJ1-4|.
TGTGCCAGCAGCGCCTCCGGGACAGGGAACGAAAAACTGTTTTTT
CASSASGTGNEKLFF
>.|TRBV30|TRBJ2-7|once
TGTGCCGGGAGACCCGGCCCCGAGGGGTCCTACGAGCAGTACTTC
CAGRPGPEGSYEQYF
>.|TRBV5-6|TRBJ2-7|few
TGTGCCAGCAGCTCGTCGACCGGGACCCTATCGACCGAGCAGTACTTC
CASSSSTGTLSTEQYF
>.|TRBV4-2|TRBJ2-2|.
TGTGCCAGCAGCCCGGAGACCGGGGAGCTGTTTTTT
CASSPETGELFF
>.|TRBV6-5|TRBJ2-7|.
TGTGCCAGCGGGGTAAGGGGACCAGCCCTCTACGAGCAGTACTTC
CASGVRGPALYEQYF
>.|TRBV27|TRBJ2-5|.
TGTGCCAGCAGTCTCGCACACACGACGCAAGAGACCCAGTACTTC
CASSLAHTTQETQYF
>.|TRBV4-2|TRBJ1-2|.
TGTGCCAGCAGCCTAAACTCGAATATGGGCTCTTTATATAACTATGGCTACACCTTC
CASSLNSNMGSLYNYGYTF
>.|TRBV7-9|TRBJ2-5|.
TGTGCCAGCAGCTTAGGGGAGCAGATGGAGACCCAGTACTTC
CASSLGEQMETQYF
>.|TRBV20-1|TRBJ2-7|.
TGCAGTGCTATAGGGAGCGAGCAGTACTTC
CSAIGSEQYF
>.|TRBV10-1|TRBJ2-7|.
TGCGCCAGCAGTGAGTTTGGCGGGTCCCAGTACGAGCAGTACTTC
CASSEFGGSQYEQYF
>.|TRBV25-1|TRBJ1-1|.
TGTGCCAGCAGTGAGGGGCGCGGGTTGACTGAAGCTTTCTTT
CASSEGRGLTEAFF
>.|TRBV11-1|TRBJ2-3|.
TGTGCCAGCAGCTCATTCGCGGGTAGCACAGATACGCAGTATTTT
CASSSFAGSTDTQYF
>.|TRBV27|TRBJ2-7|once
TGTGCCAGCAGTTTACAGGGTGCCTACGAGCAGTACTTC
CASSLQGAYEQYF
>.|TRBV5-4|TRBJ1-6|.
TGTGCCAGCAGCTTTATGTTTCCCTCTAATTCACCCCTCCACTTT
CASSFMFPSNSPLHF
>TRBD2|TRBV7-9|TRBJ2-7|.
TGTGCCAGCAGCTTAATGACTAGCGGGAGGTCCTACGAGCAGTACTTC
CASSLMTSGRSYEQYF
>.|TRBV15|TRBJ2-6|.
TGTGCCACCAGCAGGGAAAGACAGTTCTCTGGGGCCAACGTCCTGACTTTC
CATSRERQFSGANVLTF
>.|TRBV27|TRBJ2-1|.
TGTGCCAGCAGTTGGGACTTCTACAATGAGCAGTTCTTC
CASSWDFYNEQFF
>.|TRBV6-6|TRBJ2-7|.
TGTGCCAGCAAGCCTGGGGGGCTTGAGACAGACGAGCAGTACTTC
CASKPGGLETDEQYF
>TRBD1|TRBV9|TRBJ2-7|.
TGTGCCAGCAGCGGAGGCCGGGACAGGGGCTCCTACGAGCAGTACTTC
CASSGGRDRGSYEQYF
>TRBD2|TRBV27|TRBJ2-1|.
TGTGCCAGCAGTTTATGGGTAGCGGGAGGCAATGAGCAGTTCTTC
CASSLWVAGGNEQFF
>.|TRBV11-2|TRBJ2-7|.
TGTGCCAGCAGCCTACCCATGGACCCGTACGAGCAGTACTTC
CASSLPMDPYEQYF
>.|TRBV7-8|TRBJ2-2|.
TGTGCCAGCAGCTTAGGGACGGGAAACACCGGGGAGCTGTTTTTT
CASSLGTGNTGELFF
>TRBD1|TRBV9|TRBJ2-7|.
TGTGCCAGCAGCGCTGGGACAGGAGGGTACGAGCAGTACTTC
CASSAGTGGYEQYF
>.|TRBV7-3|TRBJ1-1|.
TGTGCCAGCACCCAAAGAACAGGGAGGTACACTGAAGCTTTCTTT
CASTQRTGRYTEAFF
>.|TRBV7-9|TRBJ1-1|few
TGTGCCAGCAGCCCGATCTGGGCACTGGGGACTGAAGCTTTCTTT
CASSPIWALGTEAFF
>TRBD2|TRBV27|TRBJ2-2|.
TGTGCCAGCACCCCTAGCGGGAGCGGGGCCGGGGAGCTGTTTTTT
CASTPSGSGAGELFF
>.|TRBV27|TRBJ2-7|.
TGTGCCAGCAGTTTATGGACAGTTCGGGAGGTTGTCTACGAGCAGTACTTC
CASSLWTVREVVYEQYF
>.|TRBV30|TRBJ1-1|.
TGTGCCTATCGGGAGGGGCTACCTGAAGCTTTCTTT
CAYREGLPEAFF
>.|TRBV29-1|TRBJ2-7|.
TGCAGCGTTGAAAACAGGGACGAGCAGTACTTC
CSVENRDEQYF
>TRBD2|TRBV7-6|TRBJ2-1|once
TGTGCCAGCAGCTTAGAAGCGGGAGGTGACAATGAGCAGTTCTTC
CASSLEAGGDNEQFF
>TRBD1|TRBV19|TRBJ1-1|.
TGTGCCAGTAGTCGCATCCGGGACAGCCAAATGAACACTGAAGCTTTCTTT
CASSRIRDSQMNTEAFF
>.|TRBV4-1|TRBJ2-1|.
TGCGCCAGCAGCCCACGTGAAGTGTACAATGAGCAGTTCTTC
CASSPREVYNEQFF
>.|TRBV28|TRBJ2-3|.
TGTGCCAGCACCTTAAAGTTGGGGCTTACGGTAGGGTATTTT
CASTLKLGLTVGYF
>.|TRBV5-6|TRBJ2-7|.
TGTGCCAGCAGCTTGGGCCACGAGCAGTACTTC
CASSLGHEQYF
>.|TRBV4-2|TRBJ2-7|.
TGTGCCAGCAGCCAAGTAACACGGGGCTCCTACGAGCAGTACTTC
CASSQVTRGSYEQYF
>TRBD2|TRBV27|TRBJ2-7|.
TGTGCCAGCAGTTTACTAGCGGGAGACGAGCAGTACTTC
CASSLLAGDEQYF
>.|TRBV9|TRBJ2-2|.
TGTGCCAGCAGCGTCGGCACCGGGGAGCTGTTTTTT
CASSVGTGELFF
>.|TRBV13|TRBJ1-2|.
TGTGCCAGCAGCGATCGCAGGGGTAGCTATGGCTACACCTTC
CASSDRRGSYGYTF
>.|TRBV21-1|TRBJ2-1|.
TGTGCCAGCAGCATGGGGGACCAATTCACCTACAATGAGCAGTTCTTC
CASSMGDQFTYNEQFF
>.|TRBV29-1|TRBJ1-1|.
TGCAGCGTTGTGAACCCGATGGAAGCTTTCTTT
CSVVNPMEAFF
>.|TRBV28|TRBJ1-1|.
TGTGCCAGCAAATACGGGGAGAACACTGAAGCTTTCTTT
CASKYGENTEAFF
>.|TRBV5-8|TRBJ2-7|.
TGTGCCAGCAGCTCTCAAGCCCTAATATTGGAGTACTTC
CASSSQALILEYF
>.|TRBV21-1|TRBJ1-1|once
TGTGCCACAAGCAGGGGCTACACTGAAGCTTTCTTT
CATSRGYTEAFF
>.|TRBV10-2|TRBJ1-1|.
TGCGCCAGCACAGAACTCATGAACACTGAAGCTTTCTTT
CASTELMNTEAFF
>.|TRBV5-6|TRBJ2-7|.
TGTGCCAGCAGCCTGGGAGGGGGCGAGCAGTACTTC
CASSLGGGEQYF
>TRBD1|TRBV28|TRBJ1-3|.
TGTGCCAGCAGTCCTATGGGGACAGAAACCTCTGGAAACACCATATATTTT
CASSPMGTETSGNTIYF
>.|TRBV5-4|TRBJ2-3|.
TGTGCCAGCACCGCTTCAGAACTTCGCACAGATACGCAGTATTTT
CASTASELRTDTQYF
>TRBD2|TRBV19|TRBJ2-7|.
TGTGCCAGTAGTATAGATGGGGAGGGCTCCTCCGAGCAGTACTTC
CASSIDGEGSSEQYF